This is a list of T cell receptor beta chains from one sample in a study of blood T cell repertoires in COVID-19. TCRdb's copy holds only in-frame clones and misses some; the assay was immunoSEQ multiplex PCR. The sample has over 150,000 clones; 90% are singletons. Sequencing was carried out using peripheral blood. All receptors derive from a man in his forties or fifties with acute or convalescent COVID-19. CDR3s include the opening cysteine and the closing phenylalanine or tryptophan. A D gene is named only where the DNA matches it firmly.

J: TRBJ1-4
V: TRBV6-2/TRBV6-3
D: TRBD1
CDR3: CATNPGQGNEKLFF
DNA: TGTGCCACCAACCCGGGACAGGGGAATGAAAAACTGTTTTTT

J: TRBJ1-4
V: TRBV18
D: TRBD1
CDR3: CASSPQGGLNEKLFF
DNA: TGTGCCAGCTCACCTCAGGGGGGCCTTAATGAAAAACTGTTTTTT

J: TRBJ2-7
V: TRBV7-6
D: TRBD1
CDR3: CASSLDDRGSYEQYF
DNA: TGTGCCAGCAGCTTAGATGACAGGGGGTCCTACGAGCAGTACTTC

J: TRBJ1-3
V: TRBV2
D: .
CDR3: CASSDLLGGFGNTIYF
DNA: TGTGCCAGCAGCGACCTGCTGGGGGGTTTTGGAAACACCATATATTTT

J: TRBJ2-2
V: TRBV5-1
D: TRBD2
CDR3: CASRPAGEGDTGELFF
DNA: TGCGCCAGCAGGCCCGCGGGGGAAGGGGATACCGGGGAGCTGTTTTTT

J: TRBJ2-3
V: TRBV6-2/TRBV6-3
D: .
CDR3: CASSYRHGISSTDTQYF
DNA: TGTGCCAGCAGTTACAGACACGGGATCTCTAGCACAGATACGCAGTATTTT

J: TRBJ2-5
V: TRBV7-3
D: TRBD2
CDR3: CASSASGGAEETQYF
DNA: TGTGCCAGCAGCGCCAGCGGGGGGGCCGAAGAGACCCAGTACTTC

J: TRBJ2-1
V: TRBV10-3
D: TRBD2
CDR3: CAAGTSGNNEYNEQFF
DNA: TGTGCCGCCGGGACTAGCGGGAACAACGAATACAATGAGCAGTTCTTC

J: TRBJ2-2
V: TRBV4-1
D: TRBD1
CDR3: CASSQESRGRTGELFF
DNA: TGCGCCAGCAGCCAAGAAAGCAGGGGGCGGACCGGGGAGCTGTTTTTT

J: TRBJ1-1
V: TRBV27
D: TRBD1
CDR3: CASSPWTGGSTEAFF
DNA: TGTGCCAGCAGTCCCTGGACAGGGGGCAGCACTGAAGCTTTCTTT

J: TRBJ2-1
V: TRBV11-3
D: .
CDR3: CASSLIHGDSPDEQFF
DNA: TGTGCCAGCAGCTTAATCCACGGGGATTCCCCTGATGAGCAGTTCTTC